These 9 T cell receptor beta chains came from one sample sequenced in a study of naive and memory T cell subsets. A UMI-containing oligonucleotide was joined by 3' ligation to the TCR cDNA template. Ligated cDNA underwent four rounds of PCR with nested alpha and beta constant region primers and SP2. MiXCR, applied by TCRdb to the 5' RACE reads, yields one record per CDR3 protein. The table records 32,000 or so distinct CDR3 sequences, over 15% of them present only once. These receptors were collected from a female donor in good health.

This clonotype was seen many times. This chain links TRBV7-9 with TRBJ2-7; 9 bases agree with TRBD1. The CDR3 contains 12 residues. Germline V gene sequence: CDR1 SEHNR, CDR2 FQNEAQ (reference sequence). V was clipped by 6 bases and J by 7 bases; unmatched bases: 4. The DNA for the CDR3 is TGTGCCAGCAGTCGGACAGGGGTGGAGCAGTACTTC. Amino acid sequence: CASSRTGVEQYF. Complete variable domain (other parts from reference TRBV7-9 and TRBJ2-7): DTGVSQNPRHKITKRGQNVTFRCDPISEHNRLYWYRQTLGQGPEFLTYFQNEAQLEKSRLLSDRFSAERPKGSFSTLEIQRTEQGDSAMYLCASSRTGVEQYFGPGTRLTVT.

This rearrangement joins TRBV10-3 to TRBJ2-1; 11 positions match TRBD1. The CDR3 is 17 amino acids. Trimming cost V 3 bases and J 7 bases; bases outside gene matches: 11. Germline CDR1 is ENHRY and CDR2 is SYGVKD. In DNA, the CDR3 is TGTGCCATCAGTGACCCCTCCGGGACAGGGGGTCGGAATGAGCAGTTCTTC. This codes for CAISDPSGTGGRNEQFF.

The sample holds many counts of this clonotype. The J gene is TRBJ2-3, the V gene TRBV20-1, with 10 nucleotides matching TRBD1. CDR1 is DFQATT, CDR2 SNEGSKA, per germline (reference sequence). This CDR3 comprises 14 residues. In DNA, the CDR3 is TGCAGCCTATACCGGGACAGGGGCCCAGATACGCAGTATTTT. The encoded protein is CSLYRDRGPDTQYF.

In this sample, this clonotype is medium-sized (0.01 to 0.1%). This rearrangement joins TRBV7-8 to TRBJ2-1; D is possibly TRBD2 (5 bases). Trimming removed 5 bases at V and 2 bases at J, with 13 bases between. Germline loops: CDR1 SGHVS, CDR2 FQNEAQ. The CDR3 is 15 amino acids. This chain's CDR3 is CASSSTRSAYNEQFF. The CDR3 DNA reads TGTGCCAGCAGCAGCACTAGGAGTGCCTACAATGAGCAGTTCTTC.

CDR3 in amino acids: CSARKGIITDTQYF. The CDR3 DNA follows: TGCAGTGCTAGGAAGGGAATCATCACAGATACGCAGTATTTT. The chain links TRBV20-1 to TRBJ2-3, with D uncertain. CDR1 DFQATT and CDR2 SNEGSKA come from the germline V gene (reference sequence). The CDR3 has 14 residues. V lost 3 bases and J 2 bases, leaving 12 bases between the germline ends.

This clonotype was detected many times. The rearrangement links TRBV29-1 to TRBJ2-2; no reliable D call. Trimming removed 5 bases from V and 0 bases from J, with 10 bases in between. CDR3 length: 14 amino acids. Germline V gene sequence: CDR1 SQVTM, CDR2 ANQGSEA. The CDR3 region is CSVWSWANTGELFF. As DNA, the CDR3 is TGCAGCGTTTGGTCCTGGGCGAACACCGGGGAGCTGTTTTTT.

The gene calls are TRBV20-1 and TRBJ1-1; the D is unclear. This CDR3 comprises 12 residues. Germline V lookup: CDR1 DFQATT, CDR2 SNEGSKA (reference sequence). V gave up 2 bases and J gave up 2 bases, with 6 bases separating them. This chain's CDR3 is CSARRGNTEAFF. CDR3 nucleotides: TGCAGTGCTAGAAGAGGCAACACTGAAGCTTTCTTT.

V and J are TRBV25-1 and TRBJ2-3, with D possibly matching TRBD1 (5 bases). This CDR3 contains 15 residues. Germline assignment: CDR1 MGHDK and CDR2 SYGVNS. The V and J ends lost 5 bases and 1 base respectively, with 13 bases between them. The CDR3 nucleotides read TGTGCCAGCAGTTATGTGGGCAGGGGCACAGATACGCAGTATTTT. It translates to CASSYVGRGTDTQYF.

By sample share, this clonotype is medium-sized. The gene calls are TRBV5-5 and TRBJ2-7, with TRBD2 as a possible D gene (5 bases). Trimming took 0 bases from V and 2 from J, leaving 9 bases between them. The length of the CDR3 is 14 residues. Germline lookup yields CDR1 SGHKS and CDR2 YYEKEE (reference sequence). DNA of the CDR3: TGTGCCAGCAGCTTGGGAGGGCTACCCTACGAGCAGTACTTC. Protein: CASSLGGLPYEQYF.